This TCR beta chain was documented in a study of blood T cell repertoires in COVID-19 (TCRdb year 2020). About the full investigation: The collaborator samples originated in the United States, Italy and Spain and spanned the acute and convalescent phases of COVID-19. Where available, HLA class I and class II types were obtained from metadata supplied by the sample provider rather than from assay-based typing. The material from the prospective study consisted of cDNA or gDNA derived from T cells, B-cell-depleted T cells, or PBMCs. Subjects who had been exposed to COVID-19, were actively infected with it, or had recovered from it provided the deeply sampled blood TCRbeta repertoires that made up the dataset. The repertoires were released in a freely available public database meant as a resource for research on the immune response to SARS-CoV-2. Sample metadata almost always included a de-identified subject ID, COVID-19 status, age in years and sex. Samples were obtained from the ongoing ImmuneRACE study (first 160 participants) and from approximately 1,200 subjects provided by 6 global collaborators.

In the prospective study, participants were about 18 to 89 years old, resided in 20 to 30 geographic areas of the United States, and were enrolled through a virtual design. To assign participants to cohorts, the prospective study relied on clinical history that participants themselves reported in a screening survey and a study questionnaire. Recovered participants in ImmuneRACE Cohort 3 were defined by two consecutive negative NP/OP PCR tests, clearance by a healthcare professional, or resolution of symptoms. Mobile phlebotomists in the prospective study collected whole blood, serum and a nasopharyngeal or oropharyngeal swab from every participant. Additional blood draws and questionnaires over a roughly two-month period could optionally be provided by prospective study participants. Blood samples from the prospective study were shipped frozen or at room temperature prior to DNA extraction. Notes on this clone: The specificity of this receptor is unknown. No much larger clone is present one base from it, and per-base qualities are unavailable.

TCRbeta CDR3 regions were amplified from genomic DNA by means of the immunoSEQ Assay, a bias-controlled multiplex PCR. As for how the authors treated the data: The number of nucleated cells in each sample was estimated by amplification of reference gene primers within the assay. Sequence reads were collapsed and filtered to measure the absolute abundance of every unique TCRbeta CDR3 rearrangement. For each sample, productive Simpson clonality was calculated as the square root of Simpson's diversity index across productive rearrangements. The clones in this table, taken by TCRdb from immuneACCESS, are in-frame only. Not every clone is retained; where verified, under half of the shortfall comes from an unresolved V gene, and the cause of the rest is unknown. Clone size and the V and J calls come from that table; the DNA yielded D and trimming. This sample is represented by hundreds of thousands of clones; about 90% of them were singletons. The ten most abundant clones make up roughly 0.94% of the sample.

A distance of 13 bases separates the germline ends of V and J, which lose 5 bases and 0 bases respectively. CDR1 SGHVS and CDR2 FQNEAQ are derived from the germline V gene. The CDR3 numbers 15 residues from cysteine through phenylalanine. Only CDR3 DNA is held: 45 bases, read in frame from base 1. Results the study describes overall, beyond this receptor: How much clinical and demographic metadata was included differed by source and by participant, and the metadata was provided uncurated.

The chain is encoded by TRBV7-8 joined to TRBJ1-2; TRBD1 is a weak D gene call, 5 bases matching. The sequencing sample was made of PBMCs or T cells enriched from blood (not recorded which). This TCR was recovered from a woman aged 25 to 39 who had recovered from COVID-19. The CDR3 protein sequence reads: CASSPGGVANYGYTF. In nucleotide form, the sequence is TGTGCCAGCAGCCCGGGGGGAGTAGCTAACTATGGCTACACCTTC.